There are a few counts of the clone carrying this T cell receptor (beta chain). What it recognizes is unknown. This entry is derived from a study of CD8 T cells in ankylosing spondylitis. General study findings and limits: Ankylosing spondylitis blood appeared to carry a characteristic TCR beta motif of roughly eight highly homologous variants.

Generation of TCR beta libraries employed quantitative 5'-RACE incorporating molecular barcodes. TCRdb analysed the 5' RACE reads with MiXCR anew, one entry per CDR3 protein. The sample comprises 700,000 to 1,000,000 distinct CDR3 sequences, about 12% of which are singletons, and 0.51% rests with the top ten. Germline CDR1 is MNHEY and CDR2 is SVGAGI. The CDR3 is 16 residues long. The V and J ends lost 2 bases and 1 base respectively, with 14 bases between them. The sequence derives from a male donor with ankylosing spondylitis. V is TRBV6-5 and J is TRBJ1-1, with D unresolved. Sequencing was performed on blood, either unsorted or a sorted T cell fraction (not recorded which). Written as DNA, the CDR3 is TGTGCCAGCAGTTACGCAGTTAGGTCGGGGAACACTGAAGCTTTCTTT. Amino acid sequence: CASSYAVRSGNTEAFF.